This T cell receptor beta chain is from a study of cytomegalovirus exposure and HLA in healthy donors. The study, taken as a whole, reports: Among donors in an Asian-associated ancestry cluster, a later analysis reportedly found fewer N-insertions than the roughly 610-donor mean. When presence/absence was analysed, sequencing depth was taken to be roughly uniform across donors. The authors later linked a missense DCLRE1C variant to TCR beta V- and J-gene trimming.

Concerning this clone itself: What it binds is unknown.

The CDR3 contains 13 residues. Germline CDR1 and CDR2: SGHTA and FQGNSA. Amplification used 60 Vbeta primers and 13 Jbeta primers. As originally analysed: There were tens of millions of unique TCR beta chains by a later count, and approximately 10 million of them were shared. This table comes from immunoSEQ multiplex PCR, and its TCRdb copy is limited to in-frame clones, with some not included. That table furnishes V, J and clone size, whereas the DNA furnished D and trimming. The sample carries around 64,000 clones, under 80% recorded once. The V gene is TRBV7-2, the J gene TRBJ2-5, with a possible D match to TRBD2 (6 bases). Near its end, the DNA agrees better with TRBJ2-7, so the J call may be wrong. The TCR sequence derives from a man between 25 and 39 years old in good health and CMV-seropositive. Sequences were obtained from PBMCs. The CDR3 sequence: CASKRGGSYEQYF. The CDR3 coding sequence is TGTGCCAGCAAGAGGGGAGGCTCCTACGAGCAGTACTTC.